The 31 T cell receptor beta chains listed next were all sequenced from one sample in a study of shared clonotypes between healthy human individuals. This table comes from immunoSEQ multiplex PCR, and its TCRdb copy is limited to in-frame clones, with some not included. The sample includes about half a million clones, around 80% of them seen just once. What was sequenced was PBMCs. Source of these receptors: a woman between 35 and 50 years old in good health. Some clones in this sample may be carry-over from other donors' samples.

This chain links TRBV12-5 with TRBJ2-5; D remains ambiguous. The CDR3 has 11 residues. V lost 1 base, J lost 8 bases, and 5 bases lay in between. Germline V gene sequence: CDR1 LGHNT, CDR2 FRNRAP. CDR3 residues: CASGLEDTQYF. The CDR3 nucleotides read TGTGCTAGTGGTTTGGAGGATACCCAGTACTTC.

The table lists this clone with a count of one. This chain joins TRBV6-5 and TRBJ1-1; maybe TRBD1 (5 bases). The CDR3 consists of 16 residues. Per germline, CDR1 MNHEY and CDR2 SVGAGI. Trimming pared 0 bases from V and 3 bases from J, leaving 14 bases between. CDR3 nucleotide sequence: TGTGCCAGCAGTTACTCTGACGGGGGTACGGACACTGAAGCTTTCTTT. It translates to CASSYSDGGTDTEAFF.

CDR3 bases: TGTGCCTGCTCAATCTACAATGAGCAGTTCTTC. It specifies CACSIYNEQFF. The genes are TRBV30 and TRBJ2-1; D gene ambiguous. Germline assignment: CDR1 GTSNPN and CDR2 SVGIG (reference sequence). CDR3 length: 11 residues. V was cut by 6 bases and J by 3 bases, with 6 bases left in between.

This clone was seen at least ten times. Other DNA sequences in this sample translate to the same CDR3. The V gene is TRBV30, the J gene TRBJ2-3; the match to TRBD2 covers 7 bases. Losses at the gene ends were 8 bases for V and 0 bases for J; bases not matched to a gene: 2. Per germline, CDR1 GTSNPN and CDR2 SVGIG (reference sequence). The CDR3 runs to 12 residues. DNA for the CDR3: TGTGCCAGCGGGATTAGCACAGATACGCAGTATTTT. Protein product: CASGISTDTQYF. Drawing the rest from reference TRBV30 and TRBJ2-3, the complete variable domain is SQTIHQWPATLVQPVGSPLSLECTVEGTSNPNLYWYRQAAGRGLQLLFYSVGIGQISSEVPQNLSASRPQDRQFILSSKKLLLSDSGFYLCASGISTDTQYFGPGTRLTVL.

The chain carries TRBV27 and TRBJ2-7, with TRBD1 matching over 9 bases. This CDR3 is built from 15 residues. Trimming at V came to 5 bases and at J to 6 bases, leaving 11 bases not matched to a gene. Germline CDR1 is MNHEY and CDR2 is SMNVEV (reference sequence). The CDR3 region has the DNA TGTGCCAGCAGTCCCGACTACAGGGGGCTTGGCGAGCAGTACTTC. The encoded protein is CASSPDYRGLGEQYF.

V is TRBV6-6 and J is TRBJ1-1, with D hard to call. This CDR3 region has 15 residues. Germline assignment: CDR1 MNHNY and CDR2 SVGAGI (reference sequence). V was shortened by 0 bases and J by 0 bases, with 8 bases between the two germline ends. As DNA, the CDR3 is TGTGCCAGCAGTTACTCGAGGGTCATGAACACTGAAGCTTTCTTT. Amino acid sequence: CASSYSRVMNTEAFF.

This rearrangement joins TRBV4-1 to TRBJ2-3; tentative D call: TRBD1 (6 bases). Germline CDR1 MGHRA, CDR2 YSYEKL. Trimming left V 0 bases short and J 0 bases short, with 10 bases between. This CDR3 contains 16 residues. The CDR3 is CASSQDDRTSTDTQYF. The CDR3 nucleotides are TGCGCCAGCAGCCAAGATGACAGGACTAGCACAGATACGCAGTATTTT.

This rearrangement joins TRBV9 to TRBJ2-2, with a possible D match to TRBD2 (6 bases). Per the germline V gene, CDR1 is SGDLS and CDR2 is YYNGEE. The CDR3 has 15 residues. The V end lost 0 bases, the J end lost 6 bases, and 12 bases lay between the germline ends. CDR3 coding DNA: TGTGCCAGCAGCGTAGATCTCAGGGACTCCGGGGAGCTGTTTTTT. It codes for CASSVDLRDSGELFF. The full variable domain, its missing parts supplied by reference TRBV9 and TRBJ2-2, is DSGVTQTPKHLITATGQRVTLRCSPRSGDLSVYWYQQSLDQGLQFLIQYYNGEERAKGNILERFSAQQFPDLHSELNLSSLELGDSALYFCASSVDLRDSGELFFGEGSRLTVL.

This clone was detected many times. The rearrangement links TRBV19 to TRBJ1-2; D remains unclear. The CDR3 loop spans 14 amino acids. The germline V gene has CDR1 LNHDA and CDR2 SQIVND (reference sequence). V lost 7 bases to trimming and J lost 4 bases, with 16 bases between them. DNA of the CDR3: TGTGCCAGTACTCCCGGCGGGGTAGCCTATGGCTACACCTTC. It encodes CASTPGGVAYGYTF.

This chain connects TRBV10-3 to TRBJ2-2; D might be TRBD2 (6 bases). With 7 bases removed from V and 6 bases from J, the gap between germline ends came to 6 bases. The CDR3 sequence is 11 residues long. Germline assignment: CDR1 ENHRY and CDR2 SYGVKD. The CDR3 DNA reads TGTGCCATCACGGGGGCCGGGGAGCTGTTTTTT. This translates into CAITGAGELFF.

The rearrangement uses TRBV5-1 and TRBJ2-3; a possible D gene is TRBD1 (6 bases). Trimming cost V 0 bases and J 3 bases, with 17 bases left between them. Germline V gives CDR1 SGHRS, CDR2 YFSETQ. CDR3 length equals 17 residues. In DNA, the CDR3 is TGCGCCAGCAGCTTGGCCTTAACTGGGGGCGCGACAGATACGCAGTATTTT. It is translated as CASSLALTGGATDTQYF.

The gene calls are TRBV7-9 and TRBJ1-2, with D unresolved. The length of the CDR3 is 14 residues. V lost 0 bases and J 4 bases, leaving 9 bases between the germline ends. The germline V gene has CDR1 SEHNR and CDR2 FQNEAQ (reference sequence). CDR3 sequence (DNA): TGTGCCAGCAGCTTAGCCGGAGACGGCTATGGCTACACCTTC. Translation: CASSLAGDGYGYTF.

A note on this clone: The same CDR3 is also encoded by other DNA sequences in this sample. The V and J genes are TRBV7-9 and TRBJ2-3; D is unresolved. CDR3 length: 11 residues. The V end lost 5 bases, the J end lost 8 bases, and 8 bases lay between the germline ends. Germline lookup yields CDR1 SEHNR and CDR2 FQNEAQ (reference sequence). In DNA form, the CDR3 reads TGTGCCAGCAGCCCCCTCCCTACGCAGTATTTT. Protein sequence: CASSPLPTQYF. The full variable domain, completed using reference TRBV7-9 and TRBJ2-3, is DTGVSQNPRHKITKRGQNVTFRCDPISEHNRLYWYRQTLGQGPEFLTYFQNEAQLEKSRLLSDRFSAERPKGSFSTLEIQRTEQGDSAMYLCASSPLPTQYFGPGTRLTVL.

The V call is TRBV5-4, the J call TRBJ2-7, with D unclear. Trimming shortened V by 1 base and J by 4 bases, and 9 bases separated the two germline ends. This CDR3 contains 13 residues. Germline V gene sequence: CDR1 SGHNT, CDR2 YYREEE (reference sequence). CDR3 loop: CASSLQPSYEQYF. The DNA for the CDR3 is TGTGCCAGCAGCTTGCAGCCCAGTTACGAGCAGTACTTC.

The chain couples TRBV18 to TRBJ2-7, with D unclear. The germline V gene has CDR1 KGHSH and CDR2 LQKENI. CDR3 size: 13 residues. Between the trimmed V and J ends, which lost 0 bases and 6 bases, there was a span of 9 bases. DNA for the CDR3: TGTGCCAGCTCACCACCGTCTGCTCCCGAGCAGTACTTC. It is translated as CASSPPSAPEQYF.

V is TRBV27 and J is TRBJ2-1, with no clear D. V lost 0 bases and J lost 10, with 22 bases in between. Germline V gives CDR1 MNHEY, CDR2 SMNVEV (reference sequence). The length of the CDR3 is 17 residues. CDR3 amino acids: CASSLSGSSFGVGEQFF. As DNA, the CDR3 is TGTGCCAGCAGTTTATCCGGCAGTTCCTTTGGGGTCGGGGAGCAGTTCTTC.

This clone was recorded once. V is TRBV28 and J is TRBJ2-4; the D call may be TRBD1 or TRBD2 (5 bases each). Between the trimmed V and J ends, which lost 6 bases and 13 bases, there was a span of 19 bases. This CDR3 contains 13 residues. Germline loops: CDR1 MDHEN, CDR2 SYDVKM. The CDR3 reads CASRPGTLLLQYF. In DNA form, the CDR3 reads TGTGCCAGCAGACCCGGGACCCTACTACTCCAGTACTTC.

In the case of this clone: A much larger clone lies a single base off, so this may be a read error. Other DNA sequences of this sample code for an identical CDR3. The chain combines TRBV30 with TRBJ1-1; D perhaps matches TRBD1 (6 bases). The length of the CDR3 is 13 residues. The germline CDR1 and CDR2 sequences are GTSNPN and SVGIG (reference sequence). Trimming left V 5 bases short and J 5 bases short, with 15 bases between. CDR3 nucleotide sequence: TGTGCCTGGTCCCGGACAGCTGGTACTGAAGCTTTCTTT. It specifies CAWSRTAGTEAFF.

The rearrangement uses TRBV5-1 and TRBJ2-7; tentative D call: TRBD2 (6 bases). Germline V gene lookup returns CDR1 SGHRS and CDR2 YFSETQ. The CDR3 spans 13 residues. The germline V and J ends were trimmed by 0 bases and 3 bases, with 7 bases remaining between them. CDR3 DNA sequence: TGCGCCAGCAGCTTGGGGGACTTCTACGAGCAGTACTTC. This translates into CASSLGDFYEQYF.

The genes are TRBV11-1 and TRBJ2-3; the D is unclear. The ends were cut back, 3 bases at V and 0 bases at J, with 10 bases in the middle. The CDR3 covers 15 residues. Looked up from germline, CDR1 is SGHAT and CDR2 is FQDESV (reference sequence). The CDR3 DNA sequence: TGTGCCAGCAGCTTCAGGACGGCTAGCACAGATACGCAGTATTTT. Amino acid sequence: CASSFRTASTDTQYF.

This clone was observed a handful of times. The rearrangement joins TRBV15 to TRBJ1-2; no clear D. The germline V gene encodes CDR1 LNHNV and CDR2 YYDKDF (reference sequence). The CDR3 extends over 15 amino acids. Trimming shortened V by 2 bases and J by 3 bases, and 13 bases separated the two germline ends. The CDR3 loop is CATSRNTGVHYGYTF. CDR3 DNA: TGTGCCACCAGCAGAAACACTGGGGTTCACTATGGCTACACCTTC. The full variable domain, rest sourced from reference TRBV15 and TRBJ1-2, is DAMVIQNPRYQVTQFGKPVTLSCSQTLNHNVMYWYQQKSSQAPKLLFHYYDKDFNNEADTPDNFQSRRPNTSFCFLDIRSPGLGDTAMYLCATSRNTGVHYGYTFGSGTRLTVV.

A single count supports this clone. The V gene is TRBV5-1, the J gene TRBJ1-1; possible D gene TRBD1, 5 bases. Per the germline V gene, CDR1 is SGHRS and CDR2 is YFSETQ. V was clipped by 0 bases and J by 1 base, with 10 bases between them. The CDR3 runs 15 residues. The CDR3 bases are TGCGCCAGCAGCTTGGCGCAGGGAGGGAACACTGAAGCTTTCTTT. Amino acids: CASSLAQGGNTEAFF.

The rearrangement joins TRBV6-1 to TRBJ1-3, with D possibly being TRBD1 (5 bases). The CDR3 is 14 amino acids. With 2 bases removed from V and 4 bases from J, the gap between germline ends came to 9 bases. The germline V gene encodes CDR1 MNHNS and CDR2 SASEGT. The CDR3 DNA is TGTGCCAGCAGTGAATCAGGGACGGGAAACACCATATATTTT. Translation gives CASSESGTGNTIYF.

In its sample, this clone was seen once. V and J are TRBV7-2 and TRBJ2-3, with TRBD2 as a possible D gene (5 bases). The CDR3 runs to 14 residues. V gave up 0 bases and J gave up 4 bases, with 8 bases separating them. The germline CDR1 and CDR2 sequences are SGHTA and FQGNSA. In DNA, the CDR3 is TGTGCCAGCAGCTTAGCAGGGAGTGCAGATACGCAGTATTTT. This gives the protein CASSLAGSADTQYF.

This clone came up once. The chain couples TRBV5-1 to TRBJ2-1, with 10 positions matching TRBD2. The germline gives CDR1 SGHRS, CDR2 YFSETQ. The CDR3 is 14 amino acids. The junction had 4 bases not matched to a gene; V was cut back by 4 bases and J by 6 bases. The CDR3 DNA is TGCGCCAGCAGCGATGCTAGCGGGGGCAATGAGCAGTTCTTC. The encoded protein is CASSDASGGNEQFF.

V usage is TRBV2 and J usage is TRBJ2-3; TRBD2 agrees at 16 bases. Trimming at V came to 6 bases and at J to 5 bases, leaving 2 bases not matched to a gene. The CDR3 has 15 residues. Germline V gene sequence: CDR1 SNHLY, CDR2 FYNNEI. CDR3 DNA: TGTGCCAGCAGGGGACTAGCGGGAGGGGTAGATACGCAGTATTTT. Translation: CASRGLAGGVDTQYF.

On this clone itself: A much larger clonotype is one base distant, so this may be a read error. This sequence joins TRBV29-1 and TRBJ1-5; 9 nucleotides line up with TRBD1. From germline, CDR1 is SQVTM and CDR2 ANQGSEA. V dropped 6 bases and J dropped 6; count of bases not matched to a gene: 3. The CDR3 has 12 amino acids. The DNA of the CDR3 is TGCAGCGTAGGACAGGGGAGTCAGCCCCAGCATTTT. Its translation is CSVGQGSQPQHF.

This sequence joins TRBV7-3 and TRBJ2-7; a possible D gene is TRBD2 (5 bases). V was clipped by 5 bases and J by 6 bases, with 14 bases between them. This CDR3 comprises 13 residues. Per the germline V gene, CDR1 is SGHTA and CDR2 is FQGTGA. The CDR3 loop is CASSVTSQGEQYF. The CDR3 nucleotides are TGTGCCAGCAGCGTCACTAGTCAAGGCGAGCAGTACTTC.

This clone was seen a single time. The chain couples TRBV28 to TRBJ2-3, with TRBD2 identical over 10 bases. J gave up 6 bases and V 10 bases, and 13 bases lay outside the gene matches. Germline CDR1 and CDR2: MDHEN and SYDVKM. This CDR3 comprises 15 residues. CDR3 in DNA: TGTGCCACTCAGAGCGGGAGGGGGTATTCGGATACGCAGTATTTT. Amino acid sequence: CATQSGRGYSDTQYF. Based on the CDR3 plus reference TRBV28 and TRBJ2-3, the full variable domain is DVKVTQSSRYLVKRTGEKVFLECVQDMDHENMFWYRQDPGLGLRLIYFSYDVKMKEKGDIPEGYSVSREKKERFSLILESASTNQTSMYLCATQSGRGYSDTQYFGPGTRLTVL.

The rearrangement links TRBV14 to TRBJ2-1; 7 positions agree with TRBD2. Germline V lookup: CDR1 SGHDN, CDR2 FVKESK. The junction had 6 bases not matched to a gene; V was cut back by 4 bases and J by 6 bases. The CDR3 covers 14 residues. Here the CDR3 reads CASSPWGLPNEQFF. The CDR3 DNA reads TGTGCCAGCAGCCCGTGGGGACTACCCAATGAGCAGTTCTTC.

V usage is TRBV6-5 and J usage is TRBJ2-2; D uncertain. Trimming cost V 0 bases and J 0 bases, with 8 bases left between them. Germline assignment: CDR1 MNHEY and CDR2 SVGAGI. This CDR3 has 16 residues. CDR3 DNA sequence: TGTGCCAGCAGTTACTCTTCCAGCCCGAACACCGGGGAGCTGTTTTTT. Its translation is CASSYSSSPNTGELFF.